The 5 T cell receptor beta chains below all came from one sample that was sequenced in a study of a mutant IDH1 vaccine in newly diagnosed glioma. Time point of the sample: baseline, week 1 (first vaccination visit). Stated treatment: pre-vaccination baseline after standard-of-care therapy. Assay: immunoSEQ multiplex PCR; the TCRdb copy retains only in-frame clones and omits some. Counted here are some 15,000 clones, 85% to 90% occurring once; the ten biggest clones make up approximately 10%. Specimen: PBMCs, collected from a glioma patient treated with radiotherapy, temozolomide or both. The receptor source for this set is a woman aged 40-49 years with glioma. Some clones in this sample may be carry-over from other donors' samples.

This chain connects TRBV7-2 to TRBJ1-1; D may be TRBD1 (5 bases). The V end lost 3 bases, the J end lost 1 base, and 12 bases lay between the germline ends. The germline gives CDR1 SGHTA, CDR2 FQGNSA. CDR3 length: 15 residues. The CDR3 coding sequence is TGTGCCAGCAGCTTCCGGGGACGGAAGAACACTGAAGCTTTCTTT. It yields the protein CASSFRGRKNTEAFF.

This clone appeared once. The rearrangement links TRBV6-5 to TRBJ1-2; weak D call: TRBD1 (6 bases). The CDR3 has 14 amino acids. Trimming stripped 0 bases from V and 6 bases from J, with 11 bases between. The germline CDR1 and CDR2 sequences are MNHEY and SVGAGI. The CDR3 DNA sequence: TGTGCCAGCAGTTACTCGGGGGGGACAAATGGCTACACCTTC. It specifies CASSYSGGTNGYTF.

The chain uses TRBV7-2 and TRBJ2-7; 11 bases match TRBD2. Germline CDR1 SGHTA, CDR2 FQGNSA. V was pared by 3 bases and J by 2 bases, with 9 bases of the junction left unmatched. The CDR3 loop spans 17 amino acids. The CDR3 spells CASSLGRLAGYTYEQYF. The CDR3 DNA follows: TGTGCCAGCAGCTTGGGGAGACTAGCGGGGTACACCTACGAGCAGTACTTC.

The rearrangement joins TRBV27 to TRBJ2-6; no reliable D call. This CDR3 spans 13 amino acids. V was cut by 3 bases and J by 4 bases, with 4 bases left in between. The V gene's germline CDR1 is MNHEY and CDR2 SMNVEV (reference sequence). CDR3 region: CASSLAGANVLTF. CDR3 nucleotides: TGTGCCAGCAGTTTGGCCGGGGCCAACGTCCTGACTTTC.

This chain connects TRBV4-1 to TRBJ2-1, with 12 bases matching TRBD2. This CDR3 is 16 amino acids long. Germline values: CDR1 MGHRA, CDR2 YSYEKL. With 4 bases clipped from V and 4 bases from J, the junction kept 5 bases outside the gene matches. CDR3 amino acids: CASSRTGTSGYNEQFF. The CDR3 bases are TGCGCCAGCAGCCGAACCGGGACTAGCGGGTACAATGAGCAGTTCTTC.